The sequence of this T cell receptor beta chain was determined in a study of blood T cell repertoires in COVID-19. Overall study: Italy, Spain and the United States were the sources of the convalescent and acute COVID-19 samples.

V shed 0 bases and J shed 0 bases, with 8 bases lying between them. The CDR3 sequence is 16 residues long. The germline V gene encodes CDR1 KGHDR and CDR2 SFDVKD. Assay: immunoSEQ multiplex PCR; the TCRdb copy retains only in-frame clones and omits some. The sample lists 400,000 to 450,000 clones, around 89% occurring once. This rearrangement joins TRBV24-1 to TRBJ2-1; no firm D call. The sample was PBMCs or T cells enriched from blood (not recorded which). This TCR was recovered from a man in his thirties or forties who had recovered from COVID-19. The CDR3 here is CATSDLEVSSYNEQFF. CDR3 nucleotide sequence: TGTGCCACCAGTGATTTGGAGGTGAGCTCCTACAATGAGCAGTTCTTC.